The 11 T cell receptor beta chains reported below all come from one sample, sequenced in a study of T cells in Graves' hyperthyroidism and ophthalmopathy. Amplified regions were TCR beta CDR3 sequences from RNA transcripts. Using the HTBI primer set, a first-round RT-PCR was run on the TCR CDR3. TCRdb ran MiXCR on the multiplex PCR reads and lists one entry per CDR3 protein. In the table there are 150,000 to 200,000 distinct CDR3 sequences, just under 9.5% of which are singletons. Sequencing was performed on blood. These receptors were collected from a woman in her late teens or twenties with Graves' hyperthyroidism that later progressed to Graves' ophthalmopathy.

The chain recombines TRBV4-1 with TRBJ1-2, with D perhaps matching TRBD1 (5 bases). Germline V lookup: CDR1 MGHRA, CDR2 YSYEKL. Trimming removed 2 bases from V and 3 bases from J, with 10 bases in between. The CDR3 spans 14 residues. This chain's CDR3 is CASSQSTEYYGYTF. CDR3 bases: TGCGCCAGCAGCCAATCGACAGAGTACTATGGCTACACCTTC.

This clonotype was detected only a few times. The rearrangement joins TRBV9 to TRBJ2-5; 9 bases map to TRBD2. V trimming: 0 bases; J trimming: 2 bases; junction bases outside the gene matches: 8. The CDR3 runs 17 residues. Per germline, CDR1 SGDLS and CDR2 YYNGEE. CDR3 DNA sequence: TGTGCCAGCAGCGTAGATTTTGCGGGAGGGGAACAAGAGACCCAGTACTTC. The encoded protein is CASSVDFAGGEQETQYF.

This clonotype has a count of ten or more. The chain couples TRBV2 to TRBJ2-5; 11 nucleotides line up with TRBD2. The V gene's germline CDR1 is SNHLY and CDR2 FYNNEI. V trimming: 6 bases; J trimming: 2 bases; junction bases outside the gene matches: 5. There are 15 residues in the CDR3. CDR3 residues: CASSRSGGGQETQYF. The DNA of the CDR3 is TGTGCCAGCAGCCGTAGCGGGGGGGGTCAAGAGACCCAGTACTTC.

The V call is TRBV7-9, the J call TRBJ1-5; possible D gene TRBD1, 5 bases. The CDR3 consists of 16 residues. Deletions cut 1 base from V and 5 bases from J, with 15 bases between. CDR1 SEHNR and CDR2 FQNEAQ come from the germline V gene (reference sequence). The chain's CDR3 is CASSLGRGGSYQPQHF. DNA of the CDR3: TGTGCCAGCAGCTTAGGTCGGGGCGGATCGTATCAGCCCCAGCATTTT. Complete variable domain (other parts from reference TRBV7-9 and TRBJ1-5): DTGVSQNPRHKITKRGQNVTFRCDPISEHNRLYWYRQTLGQGPEFLTYFQNEAQLEKSRLLSDRFSAERPKGSFSTLEIQRTEQGDSAMYLCASSLGRGGSYQPQHFGDGTRLSIL.

In this sample, this clonotype turned up many times. The V gene is TRBV12-3 or TRBV12-4, the J gene TRBJ2-1; TRBD1 matches 8 bases. This CDR3 is built from 15 residues. After removal of 5 bases from V and 4 bases from J, the junction contained 7 bases not matched to a gene. The CDR3 sequence is CASSPLGQGYNEQFF. CDR3 nucleotide sequence: TGTGCCAGCAGTCCTCTCGGACAGGGATACAATGAGCAGTTCTTC.

There are a few counts of this clonotype. A much larger clone is a single base away; this may be a read error. This rearrangement joins TRBV6-5 to TRBJ1-1, with TRBD1 as a possible D gene (6 bases). Trimming stripped 0 bases from V and 4 bases from J, with 12 bases between. The CDR3 length is 15 residues. Germline V lookup: CDR1 MNHEY, CDR2 SVGAGI. The CDR3 reads CASSYSGQLSTEAFF. For the CDR3, the DNA is TGTGCCAGCAGTTACTCAGGACAGCTAAGCACTGAAGCTTTCTTT.

As regards this clonotype: An end of the junction differs from the germline gene, which may be a read error. The V and J genes are TRBV3-1 and TRBJ2-5; 10 positions match TRBD2. The germline V gene encodes CDR1 LGHDT and CDR2 YNNKEL (reference sequence). The length of the CDR3 is 13 residues. The CDR3, as DNA: TGTGCCAGCAGCCAAGATAAGGGACTAGCGTCTCACTTC. Translation gives CASSQDKGLASHF.

The rearrangement joins TRBV7-9 to TRBJ2-7; 9 nucleotides agree with TRBD1. The CDR3 extends over 14 amino acids. Germline CDR1 reads SEHNR; CDR2 reads FQNEAQ (reference sequence). V shed 7 bases and J 0 bases; nucleotides not matched to a gene: 4. The CDR3 DNA follows: TGTGCCAGCATCGGGACAGGGAGCTCCTACGAGCAGTACTTC. As protein: CASIGTGSSYEQYF.

For this clonotype: A much larger clone lies one base from this, so it may be a read error. The rearrangement joins TRBV14 to TRBJ2-5; 8 bases map to TRBD2. The CDR3 loop spans 16 amino acids. Germline V lookup: CDR1 SGHDN, CDR2 FVKESK. The CDR3 coding sequence is TGTGCCAGCGGCCAAGAACGGCGGGAGGTTGGGCGGACCCAGTACTTC. This sequence encodes CASGQERREVGRTQYF.

Many counts were recorded for this clonotype. This sequence joins TRBV30 and TRBJ1-5; D might be TRBD1 (5 bases). Germline V gene lookup returns CDR1 GTSNPN and CDR2 SVGIG (reference sequence). V was trimmed by 2 bases and J by 3 bases, leaving 8 bases between them. The CDR3 covers 13 residues. In DNA form, the CDR3 reads TGTGCCTGGAGTCAGGGTGTCAATCAGCCCCAGCATTTT. It is translated as CAWSQGVNQPQHF.

This clonotype was picked up many times. The chain links TRBV6-1 to TRBJ1-1; 10 bases match TRBD1. J lost 1 base, V lost 6 bases, and 8 bases had no gene match. The germline CDR1 and CDR2 sequences are MNHNS and SASEGT. The CDR3 loop spans 16 amino acids. CDR3 sequence: CASRRRQGAQNTEAFF. The CDR3 DNA reads as TGTGCCAGCAGGAGACGACAGGGGGCCCAGAACACTGAAGCTTTCTTT.